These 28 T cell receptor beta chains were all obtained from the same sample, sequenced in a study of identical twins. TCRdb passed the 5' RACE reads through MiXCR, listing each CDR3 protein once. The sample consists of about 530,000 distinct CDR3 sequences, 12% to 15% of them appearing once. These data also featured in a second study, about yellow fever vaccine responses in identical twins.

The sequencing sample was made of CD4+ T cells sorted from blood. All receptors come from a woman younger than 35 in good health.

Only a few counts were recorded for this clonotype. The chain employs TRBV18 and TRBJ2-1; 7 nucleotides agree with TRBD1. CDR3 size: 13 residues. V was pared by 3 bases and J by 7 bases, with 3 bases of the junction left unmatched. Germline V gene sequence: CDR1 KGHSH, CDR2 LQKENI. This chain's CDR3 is CASSPGTANEQFF. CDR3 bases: TGTGCCAGCTCACCTGGGACAGCGAATGAGCAGTTCTTC.

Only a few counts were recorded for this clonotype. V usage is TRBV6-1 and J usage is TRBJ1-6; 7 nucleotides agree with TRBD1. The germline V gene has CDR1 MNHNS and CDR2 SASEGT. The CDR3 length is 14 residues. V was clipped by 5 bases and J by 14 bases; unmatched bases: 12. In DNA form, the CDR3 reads TGTGCCAGCAGTCTAACAGGGGTTGATGGATCCCTCCACTTT. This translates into CASSLTGVDGSLHF.

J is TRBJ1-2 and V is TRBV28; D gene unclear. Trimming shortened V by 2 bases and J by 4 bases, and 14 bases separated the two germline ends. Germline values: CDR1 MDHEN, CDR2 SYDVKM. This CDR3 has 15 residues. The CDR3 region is CASSLGTGMGYGYTF. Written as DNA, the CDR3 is TGTGCCAGCAGTTTAGGTACGGGAATGGGCTATGGCTACACCTTC.

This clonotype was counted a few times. The CDR3: CASSRTNLRRDQQRGYEQYF. In nucleotides, the CDR3 is TGTGCCAGCAGTCGTACGAACTTACGCCGGGACCAACAGCGGGGGTACGAGCAGTACTTC. V is TRBV7-8 and J is TRBJ2-7; 8 bases align to TRBD2. The V gene end was trimmed by 6 bases and the J gene end by 4 bases; junction bases not matched to a gene: 26. Germline CDR1 reads SGHVS; CDR2 reads FQNEAQ. This CDR3 has 20 residues.

CDR3: CASSLRTDSGANVLTF. DNA for the CDR3: TGCGCCAGCAGCTTGCGGACTGACTCTGGGGCCAACGTCCTGACTTTC. The V call is TRBV5-1, the J call TRBJ2-6, with D perhaps matching TRBD2 (5 bases). Germline-derived CDR1 and CDR2 are SGHRS and YFSETQ. CDR3 size: 16 residues. Trimming cost V 1 base and J 0 bases, with 8 bases left between them.

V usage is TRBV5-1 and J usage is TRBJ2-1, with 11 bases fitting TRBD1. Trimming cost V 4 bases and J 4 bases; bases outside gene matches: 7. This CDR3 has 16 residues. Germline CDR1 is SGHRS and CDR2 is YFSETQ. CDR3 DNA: TGCGCCAGCAGCCGGACGGGACAGGGGGTATACAATGAGCAGTTCTTC. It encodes CASSRTGQGVYNEQFF.

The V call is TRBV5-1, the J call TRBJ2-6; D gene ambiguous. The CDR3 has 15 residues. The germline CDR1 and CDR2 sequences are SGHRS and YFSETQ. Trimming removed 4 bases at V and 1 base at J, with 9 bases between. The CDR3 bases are TGCGCCAGCAGCCATGTAGGGTCTGGGGCCAACGTCCTGACTTTC. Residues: CASSHVGSGANVLTF.

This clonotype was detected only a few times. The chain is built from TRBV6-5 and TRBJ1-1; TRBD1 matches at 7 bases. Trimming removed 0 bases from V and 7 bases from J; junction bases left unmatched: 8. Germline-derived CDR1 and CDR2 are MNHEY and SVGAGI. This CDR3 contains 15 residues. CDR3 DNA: TGTGCCAGCAGTTACTCGAGGGGGCGCAGCGATGAAGCTTTCTTT. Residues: CASSYSRGRSDEAFF.

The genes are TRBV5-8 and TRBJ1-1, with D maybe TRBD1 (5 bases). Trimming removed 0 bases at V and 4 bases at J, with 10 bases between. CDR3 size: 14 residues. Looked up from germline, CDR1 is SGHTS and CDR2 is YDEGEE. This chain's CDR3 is CASSLVGGFTEAFF. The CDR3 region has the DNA TGTGCCAGCAGCTTGGTCGGGGGTTTCACTGAAGCTTTCTTT.

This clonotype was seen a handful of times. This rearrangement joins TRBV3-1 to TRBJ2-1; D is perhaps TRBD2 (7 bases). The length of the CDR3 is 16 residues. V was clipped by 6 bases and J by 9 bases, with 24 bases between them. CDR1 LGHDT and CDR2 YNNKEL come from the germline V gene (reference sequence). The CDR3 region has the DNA TGTGCCAGCAGTCTTGGGACAATCCAGTGGGGGGGTGAGCAGTTCTTC. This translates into CASSLGTIQWGGEQFF.

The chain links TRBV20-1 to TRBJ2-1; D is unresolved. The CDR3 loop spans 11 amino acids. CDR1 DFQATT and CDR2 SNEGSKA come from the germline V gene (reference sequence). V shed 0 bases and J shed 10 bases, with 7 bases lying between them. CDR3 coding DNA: TGCAGTGCTAGAGAATGGCAGGAGCAGTTCTTC. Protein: CSAREWQEQFF.

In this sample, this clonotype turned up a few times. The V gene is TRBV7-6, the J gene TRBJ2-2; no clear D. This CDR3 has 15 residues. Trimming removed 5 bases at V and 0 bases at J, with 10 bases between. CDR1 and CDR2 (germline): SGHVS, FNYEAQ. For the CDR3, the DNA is TGTGCCAGCAGCACAAGCAGCACGAACACCGGGGAGCTGTTTTTT. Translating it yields CASSTSSTNTGELFF.

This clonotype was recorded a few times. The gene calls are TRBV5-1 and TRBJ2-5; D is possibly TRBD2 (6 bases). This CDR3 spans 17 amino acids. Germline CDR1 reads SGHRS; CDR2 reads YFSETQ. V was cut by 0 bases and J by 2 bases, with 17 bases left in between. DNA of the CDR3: TGCGCCAGCAGCTTGGTTGCGGGACCGAACAGACAAGAGACCCAGTACTTC. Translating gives CASSLVAGPNRQETQYF.

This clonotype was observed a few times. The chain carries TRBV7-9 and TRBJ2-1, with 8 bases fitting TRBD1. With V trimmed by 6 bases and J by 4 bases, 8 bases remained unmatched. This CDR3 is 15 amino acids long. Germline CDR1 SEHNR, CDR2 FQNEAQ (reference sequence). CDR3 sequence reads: CASRQTGGRYNEQFF. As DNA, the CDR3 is TGTGCCAGCAGACAAACAGGGGGACGATACAATGAGCAGTTCTTC.

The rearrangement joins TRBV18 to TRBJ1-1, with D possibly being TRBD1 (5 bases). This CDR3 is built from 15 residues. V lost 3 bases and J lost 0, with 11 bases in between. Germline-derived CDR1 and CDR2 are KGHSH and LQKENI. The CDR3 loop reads CASSPRQSLNTEAFF. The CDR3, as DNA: TGTGCCAGCTCACCCAGACAGAGTCTGAACACTGAAGCTTTCTTT.

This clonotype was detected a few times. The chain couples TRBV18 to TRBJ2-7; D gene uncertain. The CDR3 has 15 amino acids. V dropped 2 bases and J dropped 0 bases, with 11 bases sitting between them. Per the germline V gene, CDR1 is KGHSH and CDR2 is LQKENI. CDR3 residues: CASSPVGLSSYEQYF. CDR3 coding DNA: TGTGCCAGCTCACCAGTCGGCCTGAGCTCCTACGAGCAGTACTTC.

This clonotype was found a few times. The CDR3 loop reads CARSSGLTDTQYF. CDR3 coding DNA: TGCGCCAGATCTAGCGGACTCACAGATACGCAGTATTTT. This chain connects TRBV10-2 to TRBJ2-3; TRBD2 matches 7 bases. The CDR3 is 13 residues long. Trimming cost V 9 bases and J 2 bases; bases outside gene matches: 5. Germline V gene data show CDR1 as WSHSY and CDR2 as SAAADI.

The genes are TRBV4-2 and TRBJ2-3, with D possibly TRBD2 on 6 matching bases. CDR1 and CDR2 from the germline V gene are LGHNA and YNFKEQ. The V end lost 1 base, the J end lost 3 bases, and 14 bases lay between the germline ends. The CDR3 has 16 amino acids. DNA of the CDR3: TGTGCCAGCAGCCAAGTCTCGTTGGGGAGGACAGATACGCAGTATTTT. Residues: CASSQVSLGRTDTQYF.

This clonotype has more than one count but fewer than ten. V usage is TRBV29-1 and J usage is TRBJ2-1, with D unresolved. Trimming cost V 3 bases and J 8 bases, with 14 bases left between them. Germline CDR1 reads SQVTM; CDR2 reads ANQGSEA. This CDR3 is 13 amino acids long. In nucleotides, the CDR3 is TGCAGCGTTGAGGTCAGGAGAGAGGATGAGCAGTTCTTC. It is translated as CSVEVRREDEQFF.

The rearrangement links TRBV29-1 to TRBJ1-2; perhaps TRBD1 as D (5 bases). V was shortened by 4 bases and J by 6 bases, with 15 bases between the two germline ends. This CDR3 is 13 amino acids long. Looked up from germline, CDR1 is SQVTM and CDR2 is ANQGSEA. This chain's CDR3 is CSVGVQGSDGYTF. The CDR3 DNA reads TGCAGCGTTGGGGTGCAGGGATCGGATGGCTACACCTTC.

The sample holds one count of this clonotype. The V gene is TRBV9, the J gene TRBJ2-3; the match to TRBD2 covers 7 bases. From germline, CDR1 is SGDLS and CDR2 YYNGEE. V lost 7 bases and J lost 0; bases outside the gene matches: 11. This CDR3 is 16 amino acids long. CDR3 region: CASSGTISLSTDTQYF. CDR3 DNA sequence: TGTGCCAGCTCCGGGACTATCAGCCTTAGCACAGATACGCAGTATTTT.

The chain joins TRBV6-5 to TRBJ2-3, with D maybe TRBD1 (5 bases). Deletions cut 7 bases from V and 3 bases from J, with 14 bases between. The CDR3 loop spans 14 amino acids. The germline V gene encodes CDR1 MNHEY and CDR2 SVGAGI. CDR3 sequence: CASNSGYGTDTQYF. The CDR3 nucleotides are TGTGCCAGCAATTCAGGGTACGGGACAGATACGCAGTATTTT.

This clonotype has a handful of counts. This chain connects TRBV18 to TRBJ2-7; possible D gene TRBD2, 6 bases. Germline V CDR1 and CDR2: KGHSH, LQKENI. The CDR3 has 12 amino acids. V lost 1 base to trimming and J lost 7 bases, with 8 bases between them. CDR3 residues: CASSPRGREQYV. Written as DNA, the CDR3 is TGTGCCAGCTCACCACGTGGGAGGGAGCAGTACGTC.

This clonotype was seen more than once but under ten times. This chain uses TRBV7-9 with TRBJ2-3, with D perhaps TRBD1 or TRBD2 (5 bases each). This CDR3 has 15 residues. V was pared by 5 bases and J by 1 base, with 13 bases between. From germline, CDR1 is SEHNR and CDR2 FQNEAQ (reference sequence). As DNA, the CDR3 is TGTGCCAGCAGCCCCCTTGGGGGAGGCACAGATACGCAGTATTTT. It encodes CASSPLGGGTDTQYF.

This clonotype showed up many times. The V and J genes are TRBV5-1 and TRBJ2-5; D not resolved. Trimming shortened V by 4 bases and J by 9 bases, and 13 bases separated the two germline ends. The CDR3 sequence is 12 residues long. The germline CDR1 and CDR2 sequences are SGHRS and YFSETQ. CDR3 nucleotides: TGCGCCAGCAGCCTGGAATCGAGTGCCCAGTACTTC. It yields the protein CASSLESSAQYF.

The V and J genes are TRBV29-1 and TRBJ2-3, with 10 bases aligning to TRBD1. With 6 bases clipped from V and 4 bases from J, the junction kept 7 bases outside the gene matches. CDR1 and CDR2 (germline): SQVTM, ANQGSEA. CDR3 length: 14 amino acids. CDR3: CSVETGGSADTQYF. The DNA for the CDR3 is TGCAGCGTAGAGACAGGGGGCAGTGCAGATACGCAGTATTTT.

The CDR3 reads CASSDSEVHTGELFF. In DNA, the CDR3 is TGTGCCAGCAGTGATTCGGAGGTTCACACCGGGGAGCTGTTTTTT. V and J are TRBV25-1 and TRBJ2-2, with a weak D call TRBD2 (5 bases). Trimming took 3 bases from V and 3 from J, leaving 11 bases between them. Germline loops: CDR1 MGHDK, CDR2 SYGVNS. This CDR3 is built from 15 residues.

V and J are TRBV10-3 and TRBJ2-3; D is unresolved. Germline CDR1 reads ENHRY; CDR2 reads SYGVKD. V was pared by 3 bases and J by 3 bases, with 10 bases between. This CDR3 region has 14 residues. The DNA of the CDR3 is TGTGCCATCAGTGATGGGCAGCGTACAGATACGCAGTATTTT. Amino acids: CAISDGQRTDTQYF.